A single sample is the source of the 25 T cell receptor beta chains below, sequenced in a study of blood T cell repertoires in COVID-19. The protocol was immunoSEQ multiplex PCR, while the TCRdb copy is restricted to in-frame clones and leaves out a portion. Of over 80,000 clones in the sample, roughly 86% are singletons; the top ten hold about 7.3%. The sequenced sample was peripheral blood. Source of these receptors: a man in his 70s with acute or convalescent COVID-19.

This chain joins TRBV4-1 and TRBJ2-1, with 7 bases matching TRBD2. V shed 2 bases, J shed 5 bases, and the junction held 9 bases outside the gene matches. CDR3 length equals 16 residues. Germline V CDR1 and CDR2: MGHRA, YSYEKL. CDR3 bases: TGCGCCAGCAGCCAATTGGGCGGGAGTTCAGACAATGAGCAGTTCTTC. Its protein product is CASSQLGGSSDNEQFF.

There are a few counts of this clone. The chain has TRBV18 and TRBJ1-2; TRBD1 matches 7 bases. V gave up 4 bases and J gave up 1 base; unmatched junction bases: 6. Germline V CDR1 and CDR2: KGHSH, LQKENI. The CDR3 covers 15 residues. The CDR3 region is CASSLGTEINYGYTF. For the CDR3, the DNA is TGTGCCAGCTCACTCGGGACAGAGATTAACTATGGCTACACCTTC.

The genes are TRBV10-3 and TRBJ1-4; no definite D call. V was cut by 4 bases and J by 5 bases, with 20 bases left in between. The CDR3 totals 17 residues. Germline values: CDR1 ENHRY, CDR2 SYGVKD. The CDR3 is CAISVDLREELNEKLFF. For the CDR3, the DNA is TGTGCCATCAGTGTGGATTTGAGGGAGGAGCTAAATGAAAAACTGTTTTTT.

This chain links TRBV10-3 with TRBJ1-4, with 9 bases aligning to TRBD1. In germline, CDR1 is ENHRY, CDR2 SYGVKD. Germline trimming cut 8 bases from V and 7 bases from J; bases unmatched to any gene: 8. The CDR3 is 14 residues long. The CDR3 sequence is CAIGGQGGLEKLFF. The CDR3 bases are TGTGCCATCGGGGGACAGGGAGGGCTTGAAAAACTGTTTTTT.

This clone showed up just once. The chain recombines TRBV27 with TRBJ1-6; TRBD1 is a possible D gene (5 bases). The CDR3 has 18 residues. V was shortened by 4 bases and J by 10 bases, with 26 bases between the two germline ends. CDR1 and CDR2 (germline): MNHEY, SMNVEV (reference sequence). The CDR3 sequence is CASSSFSARRRSGSPLHF. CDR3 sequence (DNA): TGTGCCAGCAGTTCCTTCTCCGCCCGGAGACGTTCAGGGTCACCCCTCCACTTT.

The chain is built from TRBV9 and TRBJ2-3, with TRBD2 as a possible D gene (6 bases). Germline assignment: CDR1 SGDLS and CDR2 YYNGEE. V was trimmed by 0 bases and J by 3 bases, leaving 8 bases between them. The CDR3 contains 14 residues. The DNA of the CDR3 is TGTGCCAGCAGCGTAGCAGGGAGGACAGATACGCAGTATTTT. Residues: CASSVAGRTDTQYF.

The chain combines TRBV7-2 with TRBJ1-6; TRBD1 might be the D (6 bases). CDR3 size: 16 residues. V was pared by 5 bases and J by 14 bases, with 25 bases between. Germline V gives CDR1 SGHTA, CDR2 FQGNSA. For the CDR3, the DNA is TGTGCCAGCAGCCCGAGCGGGGGGGGCGCTTTTCAATCCCTCCACTTT. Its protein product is CASSPSGGGAFQSLHF.

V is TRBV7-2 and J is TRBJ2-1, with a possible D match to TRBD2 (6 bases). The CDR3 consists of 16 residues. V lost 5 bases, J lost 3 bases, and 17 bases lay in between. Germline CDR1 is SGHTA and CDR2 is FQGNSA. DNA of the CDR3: TGTGCCAGCAGCCTTCGCGCGGCGGGAAACTACAATGAGCAGTTCTTC. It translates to CASSLRAAGNYNEQFF.

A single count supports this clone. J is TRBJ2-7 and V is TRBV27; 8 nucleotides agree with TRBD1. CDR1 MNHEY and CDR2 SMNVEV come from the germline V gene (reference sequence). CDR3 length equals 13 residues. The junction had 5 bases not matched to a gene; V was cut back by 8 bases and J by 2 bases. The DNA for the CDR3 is TGTGCCAGCGGACGGACAGGGCCCTACGAGCAGTACTTC. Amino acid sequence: CASGRTGPYEQYF.

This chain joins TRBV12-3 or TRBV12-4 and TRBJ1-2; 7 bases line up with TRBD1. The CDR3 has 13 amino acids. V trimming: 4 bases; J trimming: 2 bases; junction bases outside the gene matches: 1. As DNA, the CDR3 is TGTGCCAGCAGTTGGGGACAGAACTATGGCTACACCTTC. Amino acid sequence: CASSWGQNYGYTF.

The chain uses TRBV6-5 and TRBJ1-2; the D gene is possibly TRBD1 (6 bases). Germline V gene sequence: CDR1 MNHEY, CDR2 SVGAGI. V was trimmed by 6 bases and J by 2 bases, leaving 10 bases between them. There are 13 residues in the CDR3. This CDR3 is CASRRQENYGYTF. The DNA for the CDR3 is TGTGCCAGCAGGCGACAGGAAAACTATGGCTACACCTTC.

Here the CDR3 DNA reads TGTGCCAGCAGCGTAGGGGGTTCAGTCGGCGGGGAAGCTTTCTTT. Amino acids: CASSVGGSVGGEAFF. The gene calls are TRBV9 and TRBJ1-1; D is ambiguous. Germline V CDR1 and CDR2: SGDLS, YYNGEE. Trimming cost V 0 bases and J 8 bases, with 17 bases left between them. The CDR3 spans 15 residues.

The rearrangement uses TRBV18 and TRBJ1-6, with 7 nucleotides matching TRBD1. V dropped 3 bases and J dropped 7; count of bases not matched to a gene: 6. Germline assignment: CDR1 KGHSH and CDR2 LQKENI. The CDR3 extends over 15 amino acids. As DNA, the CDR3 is TGTGCCAGCTCACCGTGGGACAGCCAGAATTCACCCCTCCACTTT. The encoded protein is CASSPWDSQNSPLHF.

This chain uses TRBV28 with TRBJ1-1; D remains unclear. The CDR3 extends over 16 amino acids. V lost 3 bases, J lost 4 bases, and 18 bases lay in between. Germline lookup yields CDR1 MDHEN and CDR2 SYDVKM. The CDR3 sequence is CASSFVLGRLGTEAFF. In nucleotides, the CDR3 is TGTGCCAGCAGTTTCGTTCTAGGGAGGTTGGGCACTGAAGCTTTCTTT.

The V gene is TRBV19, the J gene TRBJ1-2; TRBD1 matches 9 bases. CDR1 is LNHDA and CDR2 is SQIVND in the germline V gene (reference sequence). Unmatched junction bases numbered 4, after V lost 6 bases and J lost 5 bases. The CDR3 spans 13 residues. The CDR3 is CASSLQGAYGYTF. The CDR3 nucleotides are TGTGCCAGTAGCCTACAGGGGGCTTATGGCTACACCTTC.

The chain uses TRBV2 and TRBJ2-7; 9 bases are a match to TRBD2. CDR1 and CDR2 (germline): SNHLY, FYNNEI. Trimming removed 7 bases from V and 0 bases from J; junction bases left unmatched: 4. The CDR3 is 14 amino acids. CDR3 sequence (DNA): TGTGCCAGCAAGGTTAGCGGGAGCTCCTACGAGCAGTACTTC. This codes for CASKVSGSSYEQYF.

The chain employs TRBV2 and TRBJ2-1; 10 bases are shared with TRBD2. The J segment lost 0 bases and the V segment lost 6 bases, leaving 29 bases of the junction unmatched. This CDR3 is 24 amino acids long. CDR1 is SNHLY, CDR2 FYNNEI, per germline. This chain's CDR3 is CASRIQGRGTSVNQRGGSYNEQFF. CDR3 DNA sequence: TGTGCCAGCAGAATACAGGGTCGTGGGACTAGCGTGAACCAAAGGGGGGGCTCCTACAATGAGCAGTTCTTC.

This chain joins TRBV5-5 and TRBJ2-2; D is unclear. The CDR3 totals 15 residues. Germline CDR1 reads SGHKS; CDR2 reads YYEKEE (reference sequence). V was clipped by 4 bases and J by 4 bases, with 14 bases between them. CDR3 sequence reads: CASSPQVRVTGELFF. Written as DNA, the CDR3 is TGTGCCAGCAGCCCCCAAGTCCGGGTCACCGGGGAGCTGTTTTTT.

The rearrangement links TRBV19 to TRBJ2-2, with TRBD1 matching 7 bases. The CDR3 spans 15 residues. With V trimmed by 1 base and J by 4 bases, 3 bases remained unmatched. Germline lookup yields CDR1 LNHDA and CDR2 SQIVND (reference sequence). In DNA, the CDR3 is TGTGCCAGTAGTATAGGACGGACAGGCACCGGGGAGCTGTTTTTT. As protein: CASSIGRTGTGELFF.

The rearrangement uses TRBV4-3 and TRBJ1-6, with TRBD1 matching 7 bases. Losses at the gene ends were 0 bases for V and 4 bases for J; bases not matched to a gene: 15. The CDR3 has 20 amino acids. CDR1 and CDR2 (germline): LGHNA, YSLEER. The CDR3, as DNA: TGCGCCAGCAGCCAAGATCGTACAGGGGTCGGATTTCAATATAATTCACCCCTCCACTTT. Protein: CASSQDRTGVGFQYNSPLHF.

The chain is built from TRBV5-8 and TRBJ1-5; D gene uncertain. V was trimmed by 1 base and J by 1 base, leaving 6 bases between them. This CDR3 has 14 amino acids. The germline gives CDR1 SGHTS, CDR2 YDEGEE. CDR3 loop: CASSLFRSNQPQHF. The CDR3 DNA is TGTGCCAGCAGCTTGTTCAGGAGCAATCAGCCCCAGCATTTT.

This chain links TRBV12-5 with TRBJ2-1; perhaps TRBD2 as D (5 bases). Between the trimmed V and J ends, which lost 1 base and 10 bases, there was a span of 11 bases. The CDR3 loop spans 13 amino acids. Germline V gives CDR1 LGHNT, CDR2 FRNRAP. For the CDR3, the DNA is TGTGCTAGTGGTTTGGACGACACGGGGGAGCAGTTCTTC. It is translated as CASGLDDTGEQFF.

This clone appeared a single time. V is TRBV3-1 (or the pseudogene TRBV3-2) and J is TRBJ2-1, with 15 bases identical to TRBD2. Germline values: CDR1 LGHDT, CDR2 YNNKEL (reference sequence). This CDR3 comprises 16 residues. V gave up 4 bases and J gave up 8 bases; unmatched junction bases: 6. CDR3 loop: CASSPGLAGGPYEQFF. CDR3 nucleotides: TGTGCCAGCAGCCCCGGACTAGCGGGAGGGCCCTATGAGCAGTTCTTC.

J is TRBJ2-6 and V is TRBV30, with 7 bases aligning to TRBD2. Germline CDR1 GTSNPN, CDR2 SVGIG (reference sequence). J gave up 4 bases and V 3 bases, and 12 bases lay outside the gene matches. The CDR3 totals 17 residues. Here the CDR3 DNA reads TGTGCCTGGAGCGAAGGGTCGGGAGGAAGGGGGGCCAACGTCCTGACTTTC. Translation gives CAWSEGSGGRGANVLTF.

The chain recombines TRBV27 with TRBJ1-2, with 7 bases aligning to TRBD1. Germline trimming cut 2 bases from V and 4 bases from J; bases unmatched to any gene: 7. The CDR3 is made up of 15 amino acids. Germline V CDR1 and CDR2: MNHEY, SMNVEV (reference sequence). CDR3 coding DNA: TGTGCCAGCAGTTTAACAGGGGACCCAGGCTATGGCTACACCTTC. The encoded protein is CASSLTGDPGYGYTF.